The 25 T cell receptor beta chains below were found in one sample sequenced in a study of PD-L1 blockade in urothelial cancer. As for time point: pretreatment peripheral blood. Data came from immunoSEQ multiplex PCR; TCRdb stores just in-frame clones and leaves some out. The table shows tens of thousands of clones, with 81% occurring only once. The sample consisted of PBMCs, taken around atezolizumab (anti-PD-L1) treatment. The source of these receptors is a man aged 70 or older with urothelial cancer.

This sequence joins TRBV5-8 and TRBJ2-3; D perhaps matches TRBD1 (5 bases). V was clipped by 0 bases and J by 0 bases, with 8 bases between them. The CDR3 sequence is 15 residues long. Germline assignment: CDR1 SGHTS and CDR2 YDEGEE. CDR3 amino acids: CASSLVYRSTDTQYF. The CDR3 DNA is TGTGCCAGCAGCTTGGTGTACAGGAGCACAGATACGCAGTATTTT. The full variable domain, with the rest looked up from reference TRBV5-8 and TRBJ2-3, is EAGVTQSPTHLIKTRGQQATLRCSPISGHTSVYWYQQALGLGLQFLLWYDEGEERNRGNFPPRFSGRQFPNYSSELNVNALELEDSALYLCASSLVYRSTDTQYFGPGTRLTVL.

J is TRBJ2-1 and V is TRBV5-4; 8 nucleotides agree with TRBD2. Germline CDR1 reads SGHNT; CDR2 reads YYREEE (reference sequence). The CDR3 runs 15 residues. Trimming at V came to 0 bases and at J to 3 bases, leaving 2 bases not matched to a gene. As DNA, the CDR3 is TGTGCCAGCAGCTTGGCACGGGGGGGCTACAATGAGCAGTTCTTC. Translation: CASSLARGGYNEQFF.

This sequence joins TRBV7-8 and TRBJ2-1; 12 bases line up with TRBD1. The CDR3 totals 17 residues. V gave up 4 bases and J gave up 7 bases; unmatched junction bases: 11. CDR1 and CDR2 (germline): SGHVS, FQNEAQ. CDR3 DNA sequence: TGTGCCAGCAGCTCTACTCTTTGGGACAGGGGGCGTAATGAGCAGTTCTTC. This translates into CASSSTLWDRGRNEQFF.

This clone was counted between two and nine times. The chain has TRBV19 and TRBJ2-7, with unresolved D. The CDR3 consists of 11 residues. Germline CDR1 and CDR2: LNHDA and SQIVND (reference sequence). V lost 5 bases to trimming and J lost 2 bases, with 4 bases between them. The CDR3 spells CASSYTYEQYF. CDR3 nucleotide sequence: TGTGCCAGTAGTTATACCTACGAGCAGTACTTC.

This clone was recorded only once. The CDR3 sequence: CASSTTGGETDTQYF. For the CDR3, the DNA is TGTGCCAGTAGTACTACAGGGGGCGAGACAGATACGCAGTATTTT. The chain is built from TRBV19 and TRBJ2-3, with 9 nucleotides matching TRBD1. Looked up from germline, CDR1 is LNHDA and CDR2 is SQIVND (reference sequence). CDR3 size: 15 residues. The ends lost 4 bases at V and 3 bases at J; junction bases unmatched: 5.

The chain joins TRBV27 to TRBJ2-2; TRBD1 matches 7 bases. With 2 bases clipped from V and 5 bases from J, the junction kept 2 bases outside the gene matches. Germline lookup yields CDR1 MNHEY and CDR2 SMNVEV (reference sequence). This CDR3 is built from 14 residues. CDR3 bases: TGTGCCAGCAGTTTAGGACAGGCAACCGGGGAGCTGTTTTTT. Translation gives CASSLGQATGELFF.

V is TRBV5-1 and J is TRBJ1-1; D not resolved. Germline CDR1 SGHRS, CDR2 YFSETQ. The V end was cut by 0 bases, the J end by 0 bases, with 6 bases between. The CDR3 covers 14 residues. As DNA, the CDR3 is TGCGCCAGCAGCTTGGACGGTTTGAACACTGAAGCTTTCTTT. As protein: CASSLDGLNTEAFF. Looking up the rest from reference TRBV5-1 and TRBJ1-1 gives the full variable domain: KAGVTQTPRYLIKTRGQQVTLSCSPISGHRSVSWYQQTPGQGLQFLFEYFSETQRNKGNFPGRFSGRQFSNSRSEMNVSTLELGDSALYLCASSLDGLNTEAFFGQGTRLTVV.

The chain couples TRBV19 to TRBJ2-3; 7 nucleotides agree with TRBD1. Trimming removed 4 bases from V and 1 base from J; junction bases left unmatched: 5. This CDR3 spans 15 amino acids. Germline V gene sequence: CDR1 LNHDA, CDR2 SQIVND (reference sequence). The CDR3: CASSKGDSRTDTQYF. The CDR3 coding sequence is TGTGCCAGTAGTAAGGGGGACAGTCGCACAGATACGCAGTATTTT.

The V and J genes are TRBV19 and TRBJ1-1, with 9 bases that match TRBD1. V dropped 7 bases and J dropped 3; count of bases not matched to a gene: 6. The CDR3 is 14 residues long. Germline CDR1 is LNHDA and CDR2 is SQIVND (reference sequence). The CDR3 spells CASKRDRAYTEAFF. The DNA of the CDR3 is TGTGCCAGTAAAAGGGACAGGGCGTACACTGAAGCTTTCTTT.

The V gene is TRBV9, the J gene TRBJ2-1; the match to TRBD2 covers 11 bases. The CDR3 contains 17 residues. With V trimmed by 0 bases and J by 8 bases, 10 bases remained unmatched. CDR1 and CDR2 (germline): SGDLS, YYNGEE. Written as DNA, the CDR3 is TGTGCCAGCAGCGTAGAGGGATCTAGCGGGAGGATGGATGAGCAGTTCTTC. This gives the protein CASSVEGSSGRMDEQFF.

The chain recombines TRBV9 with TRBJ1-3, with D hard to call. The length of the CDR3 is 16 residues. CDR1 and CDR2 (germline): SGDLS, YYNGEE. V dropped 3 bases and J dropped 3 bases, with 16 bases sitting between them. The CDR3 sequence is CASSGGLARDGNTIYF. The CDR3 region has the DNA TGTGCCAGCAGCGGAGGTCTGGCTCGAGATGGAAACACCATATATTTT.

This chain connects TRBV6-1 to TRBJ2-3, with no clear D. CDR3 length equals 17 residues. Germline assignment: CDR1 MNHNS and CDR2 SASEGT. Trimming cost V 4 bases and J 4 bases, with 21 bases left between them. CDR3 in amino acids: CASSVGLLGAAADTQYF. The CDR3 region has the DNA TGTGCCAGCAGTGTTGGCTTACTGGGTGCCGCGGCAGATACGCAGTATTTT.

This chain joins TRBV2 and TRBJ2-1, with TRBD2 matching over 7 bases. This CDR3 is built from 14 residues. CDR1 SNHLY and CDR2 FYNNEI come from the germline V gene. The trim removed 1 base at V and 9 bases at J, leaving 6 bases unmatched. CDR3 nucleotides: TGTGCCAGCAGTGAAGTGCGAGCGGGAACTGAGCAGTTCTTC. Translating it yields CASSEVRAGTEQFF. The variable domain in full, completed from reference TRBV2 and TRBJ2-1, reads EPEVTQTPSHQVTQMGQEVILRCVPISNHLYFYWYRQILGQKVEFLVSFYNNEISEKSEIFDDQFSVERPDGSNFTLKIRSTKLEDSAMYFCASSEVRAGTEQFFGPGTRLTVL.

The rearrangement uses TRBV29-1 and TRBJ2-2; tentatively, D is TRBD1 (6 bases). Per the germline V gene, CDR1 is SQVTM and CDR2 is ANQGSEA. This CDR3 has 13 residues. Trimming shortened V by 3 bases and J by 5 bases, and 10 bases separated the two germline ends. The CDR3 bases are TGCAGCGTTGAGGGACAAGGGACCGGGGAGCTGTTTTTT. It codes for CSVEGQGTGELFF.

Here the CDR3 reads CASSTAAGAGYEQFF. The DNA of the CDR3 is TGTGCCAGCAGCACAGCAGCGGGAGCTGGGTATGAGCAGTTCTTC. The rearrangement links TRBV7-2 to TRBJ2-1; 8 nucleotides line up with TRBD2. V trimming: 5 bases; J trimming: 8 bases; junction bases outside the gene matches: 11. CDR1 and CDR2 (germline): SGHTA, FQGNSA. This CDR3 has 15 residues.

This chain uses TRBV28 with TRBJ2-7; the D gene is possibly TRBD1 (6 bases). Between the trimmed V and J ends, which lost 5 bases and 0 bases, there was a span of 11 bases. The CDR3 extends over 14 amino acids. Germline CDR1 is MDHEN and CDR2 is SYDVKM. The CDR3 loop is CASSIQTGSYEQYF. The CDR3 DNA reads TGTGCCAGCAGTATCCAGACAGGCTCCTACGAGCAGTACTTC.

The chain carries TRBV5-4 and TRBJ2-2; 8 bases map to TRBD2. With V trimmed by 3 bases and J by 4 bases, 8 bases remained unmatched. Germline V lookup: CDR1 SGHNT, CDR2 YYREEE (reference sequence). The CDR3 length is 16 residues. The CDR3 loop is CASSWGLVAATGELFF. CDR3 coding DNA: TGTGCCAGCAGCTGGGGACTAGTGGCGGCCACCGGGGAGCTGTTTTTT.

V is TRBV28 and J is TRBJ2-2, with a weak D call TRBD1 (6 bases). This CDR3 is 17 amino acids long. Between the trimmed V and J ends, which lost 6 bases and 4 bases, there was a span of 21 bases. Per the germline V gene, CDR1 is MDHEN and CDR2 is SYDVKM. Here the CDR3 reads CASRPSFRQAGTGELFF. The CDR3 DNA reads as TGTGCCAGCAGGCCTTCGTTTCGACAGGCGGGCACCGGGGAGCTGTTTTTT.

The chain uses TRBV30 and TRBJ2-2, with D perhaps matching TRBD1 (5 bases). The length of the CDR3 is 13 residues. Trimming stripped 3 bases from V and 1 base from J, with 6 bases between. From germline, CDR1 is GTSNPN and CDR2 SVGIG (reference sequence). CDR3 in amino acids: CAWSGQNTGELFF. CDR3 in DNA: TGTGCCTGGAGCGGACAGAACACCGGGGAGCTGTTTTTT.

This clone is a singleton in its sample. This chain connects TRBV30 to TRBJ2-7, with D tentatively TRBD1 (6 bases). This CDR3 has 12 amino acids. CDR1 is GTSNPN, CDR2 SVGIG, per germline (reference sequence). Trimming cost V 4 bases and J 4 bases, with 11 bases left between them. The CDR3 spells CAWNRAGYEQYF. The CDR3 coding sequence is TGTGCCTGGAACAGGGCAGGGTACGAGCAGTACTTC.

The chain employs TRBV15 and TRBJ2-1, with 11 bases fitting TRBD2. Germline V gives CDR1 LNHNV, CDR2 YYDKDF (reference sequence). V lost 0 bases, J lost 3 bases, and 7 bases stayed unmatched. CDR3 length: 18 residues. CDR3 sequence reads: CATSRDITSGSRYNEQFF. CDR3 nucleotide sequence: TGTGCCACCAGCAGAGATATCACTAGCGGGAGTCGCTACAATGAGCAGTTCTTC.

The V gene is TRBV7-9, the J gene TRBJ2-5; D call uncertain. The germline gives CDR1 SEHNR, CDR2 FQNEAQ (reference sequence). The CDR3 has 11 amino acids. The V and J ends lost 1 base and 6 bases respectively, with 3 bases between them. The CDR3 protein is CASSLGQTQYF. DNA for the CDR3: TGTGCCAGCAGCTTAGGGCAGACCCAGTACTTC.

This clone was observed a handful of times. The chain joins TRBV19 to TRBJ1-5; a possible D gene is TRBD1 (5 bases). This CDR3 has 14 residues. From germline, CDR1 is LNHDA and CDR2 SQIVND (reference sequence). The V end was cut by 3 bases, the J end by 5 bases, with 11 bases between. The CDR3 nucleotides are TGTGCCAGTAGTATCCAGGGAAGGGATCAGCCCCAGCATTTT. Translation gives CASSIQGRDQPQHF.

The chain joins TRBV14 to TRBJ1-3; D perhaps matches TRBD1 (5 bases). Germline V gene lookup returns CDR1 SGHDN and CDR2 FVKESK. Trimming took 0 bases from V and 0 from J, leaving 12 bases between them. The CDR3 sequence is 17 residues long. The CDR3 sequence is CASSQDRVSLSGNTIYF. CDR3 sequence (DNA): TGTGCCAGCAGCCAAGACAGGGTCTCCCTCTCTGGAAACACCATATATTTT. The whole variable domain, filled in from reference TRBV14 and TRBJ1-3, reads EAGVTQFPSHSVIEKGQTVTLRCDPISGHDNLYWYRRVMGKEIKFLLHFVKESKQDESGMPNNRFLAERTGGTYSTLKVQPAELEDSGVYFCASSQDRVSLSGNTIYFGEGSWLTVV.

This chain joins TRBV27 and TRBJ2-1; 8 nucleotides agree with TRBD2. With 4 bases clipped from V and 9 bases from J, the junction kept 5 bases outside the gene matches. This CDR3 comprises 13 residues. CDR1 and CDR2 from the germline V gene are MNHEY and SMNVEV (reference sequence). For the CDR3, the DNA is TGTGCCAGCAGTTCGGGACTAGTCATTGAGCAGTTCTTC. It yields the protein CASSSGLVIEQFF.